Reported below is one T cell receptor beta chain. As yet, its antigen is unknown. The data were obtained in a study of CD8 T cells in Susac syndrome. RNA totalling roughly 0.5 to 1 ug underwent reverse transcription with random hexamers. The method of amplification for TCR beta CDR3 was immunoSEQ multiplex PCR, covering 54 Vbeta and 13 Jbeta. Using its own MiXCR run on the immunoSEQ multiplex PCR reads, TCRdb lists one record per CDR3 protein. The repertoire includes some 180,000 distinct CDR3 sequences, approximately 95% of them detected once, and 0.1% sits in the top ten. Whole-study findings and limits: The study acknowledged a relatively small number of individuals in its TCR sequencing and HLA analysis.

CDR3 size: 19 residues. V was shortened by 3 bases and J by 7 bases, with 30 bases between the two germline ends. Germline V gene data show CDR1 as SGHTA and CDR2 as FQGTGA. The sample consisted of CD4+ T cells from PBMCs. This receptor was obtained from a human donor in good health. The V gene is TRBV7-3, the J gene TRBJ1-2; D is unresolved. This CDR3 reads CASSFVGSPRASFSSGYTF. CDR3 DNA: TGTGCCAGCAGCTTCGTGGGGAGTCCTAGGGCGTCTTTCTCCAGTGGCTACACCTTC.